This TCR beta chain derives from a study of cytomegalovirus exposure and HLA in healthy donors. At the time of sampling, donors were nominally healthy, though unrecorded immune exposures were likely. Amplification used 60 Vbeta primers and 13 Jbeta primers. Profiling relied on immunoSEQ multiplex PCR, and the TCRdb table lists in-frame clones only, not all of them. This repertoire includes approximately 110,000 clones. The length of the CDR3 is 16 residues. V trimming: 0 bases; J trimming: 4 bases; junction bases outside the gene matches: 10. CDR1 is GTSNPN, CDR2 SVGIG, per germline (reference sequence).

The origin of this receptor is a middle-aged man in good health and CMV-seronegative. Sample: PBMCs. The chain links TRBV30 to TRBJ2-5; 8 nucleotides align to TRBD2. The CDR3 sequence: CAWSVTSGRVRETQYF. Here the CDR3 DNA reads TGTGCCTGGAGTGTCACGAGCGGGAGAGTTCGAGAGACCCAGTACTTC.